This entry describes one T cell receptor (beta chain). The antigen remains undetermined. This specimen belongs to a study of cytomegalovirus exposure and HLA in healthy donors. Looking at the study overall: Among about 179 million T cells, an earlier analysis found around 100 million unique TCR beta sequences. Study observations and caveats: Several top significant clusters appeared, in a later analysis, to be linked to common viral pathogens. Available immune exposure information was restricted to CMV serostatus only. Some V segments (TRBV6-2 and TRBV6-3 among them) were excluded as indistinguishable.

The CDR3 is made up of 13 amino acids. Per germline, CDR1 MNHNS and CDR2 SASEGT. J lost 7 bases, V lost 2 bases, and 3 bases had no gene match. PCR was performed using 60 Vbeta and 13 Jbeta primers. Produced via immunoSEQ multiplex PCR; TCRdb's table is partial and in-frame only. This sample has fewer than 250,000 clones, with over 60% found just once. This chain joins TRBV6-1 and TRBJ2-3; 7 bases are shared with TRBD2. The TCR sequence derives from a man between 25 and 39 years old in good health and CMV-seropositive. The sample consisted of PBMCs. In DNA, the CDR3 is TGTGCCAGCAGTGAAAAGGGAGGGAATACGCAGTATTTT. It encodes CASSEKGGNTQYF.